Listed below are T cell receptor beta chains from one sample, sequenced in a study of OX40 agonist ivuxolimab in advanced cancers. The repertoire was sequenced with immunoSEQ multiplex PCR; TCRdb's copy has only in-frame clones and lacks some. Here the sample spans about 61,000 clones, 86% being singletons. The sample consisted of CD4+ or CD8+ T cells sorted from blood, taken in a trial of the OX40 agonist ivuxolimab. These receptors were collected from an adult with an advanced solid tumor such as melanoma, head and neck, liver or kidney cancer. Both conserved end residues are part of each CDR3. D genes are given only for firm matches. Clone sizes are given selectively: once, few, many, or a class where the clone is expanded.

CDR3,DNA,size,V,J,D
CAISEGAGGRGDTQYF,TGTGCCATCAGTGAAGGTGCGGGGGGGCGTGGAGATACGCAGTATTTT,NA,TRBV10-3,TRBJ2-3,TRBD2
CASSPAVGWETQYF,TGTGCCAGCAGTCCCGCCGTGGGATGGGAGACCCAGTACTTC,once,TRBV2,TRBJ2-5,NA
CASSPEWGLETQYF,TGTGCCAGCTCACCAGAGTGGGGGCTGGAGACCCAGTACTTC,NA,TRBV18,TRBJ2-5,NA
CAWSVLDEQFF,TGTGCCTGGAGTGTTCTCGATGAGCAGTTCTTC,NA,TRBV30,TRBJ2-1,NA
CASSQGGPSTDTQYF,TGCGCCAGCAGCCAGGGAGGGCCTAGCACAGATACGCAGTATTTT,NA,TRBV4-1,TRBJ2-3,TRBD2
CASSSPWGEPHNEQFF,TGTGCCAGCAGCTCACCTTGGGGGGAGCCCCACAATGAGCAGTTCTTC,NA,TRBV7-2,TRBJ2-1,NA
CASSHLGQGGGNTEAFF,TGTGCCAGCAGTCACCTCGGACAGGGCGGAGGGAACACTGAAGCTTTCTTT,NA,TRBV27,TRBJ1-1,TRBD1
CASSFTNSAMGEQYF,TGTGCCAGCAGTTTCACGAACAGTGCTATGGGGGAGCAGTACTTC,NA,TRBV27,TRBJ2-7,NA
CASSATGPADTGELFF,TGTGCCAGCAGCGCGACAGGTCCGGCTGACACCGGGGAGCTGTTTTTT,NA,TRBV11-3,TRBJ2-2,NA
CASSSDRLNEKLFF,TGTGCCAGCAGTTCAGACAGGTTAAATGAAAAACTGTTTTTT,once,TRBV28,TRBJ1-4,NA
CAWTKGGAEAFF,TGTGCCTGGACTAAGGGAGGGGCTGAAGCTTTCTTT,few,TRBV30,TRBJ1-1,NA
CAAGGGRNQPQHF,TGTGCCGCCGGCGGGGGTCGCAATCAGCCCCAGCATTTT,once,TRBV19,TRBJ1-5,NA
CSARRGASTEAFF,TGCAGCGCCCGTCGGGGGGCATCCACTGAAGCTTTCTTT,NA,TRBV29-1,TRBJ1-1,NA
CASSIPGQGIDEQYF,TGTGCCAGTAGTATCCCCGGACAGGGAATAGACGAGCAGTACTTC,NA,TRBV19,TRBJ2-7,TRBD1
CASSFGQEAFF,TGTGCCAGCAGCTTCGGACAGGAAGCTTTCTTT,NA,TRBV7-8,TRBJ1-1,NA
CASSVAPGSGDTQYF,TGTGCCAGCAGCGTAGCTCCAGGGTCCGGGGATACGCAGTATTTT,NA,TRBV9,TRBJ2-3,NA
CAISAGAGGGTDTQYF,TGTGCCATCAGTGCAGGAGCGGGAGGTGGCACAGATACGCAGTATTTT,NA,TRBV10-3,TRBJ2-3,TRBD2
CASSERRAGSHEQYF,TGTGCCAGCAGTGAAAGGAGGGCAGGGTCCCACGAGCAGTACTTC,NA,TRBV2,TRBJ2-7,NA
CASSRTSIFDNEQFF,TGTGCCAGCAGCCGTACTAGTATTTTCGACAATGAGCAGTTCTTC,NA,TRBV7-8,TRBJ2-1,NA
CSVLAGGTANTGELFF,TGCAGCGTTCTGGCGGGAGGGACTGCGAACACCGGGGAGCTGTTTTTT,NA,TRBV29-1,TRBJ2-2,TRBD2
CASSQSGGLHQPQHF,TGTGCCAGCAGTCAATCAGGGGGGTTACATCAGCCCCAGCATTTT,once,TRBV6-1,TRBJ1-5,TRBD1
CASSQPPGASGTYEQFF,TGCGCCAGCAGCCAACCCCCCGGGGCTAGCGGGACCTATGAGCAGTTCTTC,NA,TRBV4-1,TRBJ2-1,TRBD2
CASSVLGTVSNQPQHF,TGTGCCAGCAGTGTCCTTGGGACAGTTAGCAATCAGCCCCAGCATTTT,NA,TRBV2,TRBJ1-5,TRBD1
CASSWDGYNEQFF,TGCGCCAGCAGCTGGGACGGCTACAATGAGCAGTTCTTC,NA,TRBV23-1,TRBJ2-1,NA
CASSLFRSEQYF,TGTGCCAGCAGCTTATTTAGGAGCGAGCAGTACTTC,NA,TRBV7-9,TRBJ2-7,NA
CASSIVQGAIQETQYF,TGTGCCAGCAGCATCGTACAGGGGGCGATTCAAGAGACCCAGTACTTC,NA,TRBV7-2,TRBJ2-5,TRBD1
CASSVEGTSGSLYTQYF,TGTGCCAGCAGCGTAGAAGGGACTAGCGGCTCCCTATACACGCAGTATTTT,NA,TRBV9,TRBJ2-3,TRBD2
CASSQGQGGEKLFF,TGTGCCAGCAGTCAGGGACAGGGCGGGGAAAAACTGTTTTTT,NA,TRBV7-8,TRBJ1-4,TRBD1
CATSRDPPTGVSNQPQHF,TGTGCCACCAGCAGAGATCCCCCGACAGGGGTGAGCAATCAGCCCCAGCATTTT,NA,TRBV15,TRBJ1-5,TRBD1
CASSLPTGTGKGYTF,TGTGCCAGCTCACTCCCGACCGGGACAGGGAAGGGCTACACCTTC,NA,TRBV18,TRBJ1-2,TRBD1
CAWSVGLNGDEQFF,TGTGCCTGGAGTGTAGGGCTAAACGGCGATGAGCAGTTCTTC,NA,TRBV30,TRBJ2-1,NA
CAVRGGEETQYF,TGTGCCGTCCGAGGGGGAGAAGAGACCCAGTACTTC,once,TRBV10-3,TRBJ2-5,NA
CASSSDRGEQYF,TGCGCCAGCAGTTCGGACAGGGGTGAGCAGTACTTC,NA,TRBV10-2,TRBJ2-5,TRBD1
CATSRGGTGSYNEQFF,TGTGCCACCAGCAGAGGCGGGACGGGCTCCTACAATGAGCAGTTCTTC,NA,TRBV15,TRBJ2-1,NA
CASSLGGGPSTDTQYF,TGTGCCAGCAGCTTAGGGGGGGGCCCTAGCACAGATACGCAGTATTTT,NA,TRBV7-6,TRBJ2-3,NA
CASSPTRNQPQHF,TGTGCCAGCAGCCCCACCAGGAATCAGCCCCAGCATTTT,NA,TRBV9,TRBJ1-5,NA
CAISSSLQGMKEEKLFF,TGTGCCATCAGCTCCTCCTTACAGGGGATGAAAGAAGAAAAACTGTTTTTT,NA,TRBV10-3,TRBJ1-4,TRBD1
CASSSERGAGDTQYF,TGCGCCAGCAGCTCTGAGCGGGGGGCAGGAGATACGCAGTATTTT,NA,TRBV5-1,TRBJ2-3,TRBD2
CASSLEQAGNEQFF,TGCGCCAGCAGCTTGGAGCAGGCAGGCAATGAGCAGTTCTTC,NA,TRBV5-1,TRBJ2-1,NA